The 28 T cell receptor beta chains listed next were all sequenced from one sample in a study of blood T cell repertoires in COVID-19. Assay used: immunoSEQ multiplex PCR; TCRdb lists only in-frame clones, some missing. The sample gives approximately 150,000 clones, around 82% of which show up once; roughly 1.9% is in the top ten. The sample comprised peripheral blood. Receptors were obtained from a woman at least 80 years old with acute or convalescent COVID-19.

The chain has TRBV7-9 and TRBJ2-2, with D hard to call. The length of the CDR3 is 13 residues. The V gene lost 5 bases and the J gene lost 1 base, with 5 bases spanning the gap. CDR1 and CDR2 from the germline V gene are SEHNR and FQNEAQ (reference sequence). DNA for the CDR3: TGTGCCAGCAGCGCTATGAACACCGGGGAGCTGTTTTTT. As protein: CASSAMNTGELFF.

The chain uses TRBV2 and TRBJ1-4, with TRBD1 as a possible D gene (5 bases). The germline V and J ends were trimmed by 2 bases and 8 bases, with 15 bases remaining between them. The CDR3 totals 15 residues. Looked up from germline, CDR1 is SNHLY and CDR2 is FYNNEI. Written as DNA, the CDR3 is TGTGCCAGCAGTGAACTAGACACGGGGGAGGAAAAACTGTTTTTT. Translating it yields CASSELDTGEEKLFF.

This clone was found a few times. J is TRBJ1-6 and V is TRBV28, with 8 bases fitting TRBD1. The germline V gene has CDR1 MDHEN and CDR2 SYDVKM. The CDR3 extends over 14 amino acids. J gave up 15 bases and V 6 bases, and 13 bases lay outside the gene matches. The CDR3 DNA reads TGTGCCAGCAGAAAACCGGGACAGGTACTTGTCCTCCACTTT. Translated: CASRKPGQVLVLHF.

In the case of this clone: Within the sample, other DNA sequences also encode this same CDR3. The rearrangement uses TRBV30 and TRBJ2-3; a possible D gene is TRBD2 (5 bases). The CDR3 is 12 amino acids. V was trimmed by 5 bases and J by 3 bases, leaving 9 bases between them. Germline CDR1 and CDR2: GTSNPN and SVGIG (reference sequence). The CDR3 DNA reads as TGTGCCTGGGAGGGTGGGACAGATACGCAGTATTTT. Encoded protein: CAWEGGTDTQYF.

CDR3 region: CASSLAQGQPQHF. CDR3 DNA: TGCGCCAGCAGCTTGGCCCAGGGTCAGCCCCAGCATTTT. The chain employs TRBV5-1 and TRBJ1-5; a possible D gene is TRBD1 (5 bases). V lost 0 bases to trimming and J lost 6 bases, with 7 bases between them. CDR1 and CDR2 from the germline V gene are SGHRS and YFSETQ. The CDR3 length is 13 residues.

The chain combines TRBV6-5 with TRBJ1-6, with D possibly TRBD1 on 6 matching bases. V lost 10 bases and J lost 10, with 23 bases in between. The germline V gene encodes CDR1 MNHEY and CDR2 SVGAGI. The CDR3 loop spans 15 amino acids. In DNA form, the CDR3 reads TGTGCCATCCACCCGGACAGTCCGATGGGGTCACCCCTCCACTTT. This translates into CAIHPDSPMGSPLHF.

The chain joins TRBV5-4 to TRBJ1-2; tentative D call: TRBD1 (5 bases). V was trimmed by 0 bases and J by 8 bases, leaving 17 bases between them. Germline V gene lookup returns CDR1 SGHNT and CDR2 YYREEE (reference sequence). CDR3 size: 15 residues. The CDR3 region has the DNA TGTGCCAGCAGCTTGGTTAGTTGGGGGGTAGAAGGCTACACCTTC. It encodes CASSLVSWGVEGYTF.

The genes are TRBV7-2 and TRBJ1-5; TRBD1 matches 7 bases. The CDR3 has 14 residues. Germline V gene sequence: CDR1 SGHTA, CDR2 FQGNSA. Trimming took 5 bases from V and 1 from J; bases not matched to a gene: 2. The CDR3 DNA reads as TGTGCCAGCAGCATGACAGGGAGCAATCAGCCCCAGCATTTT. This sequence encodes CASSMTGSNQPQHF.

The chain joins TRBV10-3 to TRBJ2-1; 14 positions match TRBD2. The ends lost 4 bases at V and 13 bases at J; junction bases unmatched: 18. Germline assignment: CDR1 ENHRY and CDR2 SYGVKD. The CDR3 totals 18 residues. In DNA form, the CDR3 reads TGTGCCATCAGTGGACCCCGCCCGGGACTAGCGGGAGAGCGGGTCCAGTTCTTC. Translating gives CAISGPRPGLAGERVQFF.

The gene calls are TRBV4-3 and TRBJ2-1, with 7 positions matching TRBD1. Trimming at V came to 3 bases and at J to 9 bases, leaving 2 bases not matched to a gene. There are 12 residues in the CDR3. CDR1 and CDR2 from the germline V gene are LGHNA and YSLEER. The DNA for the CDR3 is TGCGCCAGCAGCCAGACAGGGTTTGAGCAGTTCTTC. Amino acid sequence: CASSQTGFEQFF.

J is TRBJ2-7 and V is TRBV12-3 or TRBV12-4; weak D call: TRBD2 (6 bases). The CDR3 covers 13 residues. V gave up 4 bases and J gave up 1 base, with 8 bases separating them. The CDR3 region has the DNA TGTGCCAGCAGTTGGGGGGAGTCCTACGAGCAGTACTTC. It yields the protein CASSWGESYEQYF.

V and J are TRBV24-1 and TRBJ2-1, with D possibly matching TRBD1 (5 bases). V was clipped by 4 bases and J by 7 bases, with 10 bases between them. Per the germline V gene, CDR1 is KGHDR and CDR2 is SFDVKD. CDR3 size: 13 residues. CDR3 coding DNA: TGTGCCACCAGTGACTTCAACAGGAATGAGCAGTTCTTC. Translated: CATSDFNRNEQFF.

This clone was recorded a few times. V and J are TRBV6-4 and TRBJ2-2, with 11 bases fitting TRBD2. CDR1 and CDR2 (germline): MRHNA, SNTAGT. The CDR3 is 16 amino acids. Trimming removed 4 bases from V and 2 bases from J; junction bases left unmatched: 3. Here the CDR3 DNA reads TGTGCCAGCAGTGTTCTAGCGGGGGGAAACACCGGGGAGCTGTTTTTT. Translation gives CASSVLAGGNTGELFF.

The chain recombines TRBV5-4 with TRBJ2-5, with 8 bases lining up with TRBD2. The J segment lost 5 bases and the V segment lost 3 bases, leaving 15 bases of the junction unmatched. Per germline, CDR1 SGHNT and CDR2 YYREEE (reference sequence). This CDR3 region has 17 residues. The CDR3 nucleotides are TGTGCCAGCAGCTCATGGGGGAGAGCGGGAGCTGGGGAGACCCAGTACTTC. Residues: CASSSWGRAGAGETQYF.

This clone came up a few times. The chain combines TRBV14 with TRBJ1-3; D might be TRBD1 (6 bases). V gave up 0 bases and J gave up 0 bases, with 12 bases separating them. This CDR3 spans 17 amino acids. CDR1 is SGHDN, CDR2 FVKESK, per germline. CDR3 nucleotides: TGTGCCAGCAGCCAAGATCAGGACAGAAGCTCTGGAAACACCATATATTTT. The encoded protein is CASSQDQDRSSGNTIYF.

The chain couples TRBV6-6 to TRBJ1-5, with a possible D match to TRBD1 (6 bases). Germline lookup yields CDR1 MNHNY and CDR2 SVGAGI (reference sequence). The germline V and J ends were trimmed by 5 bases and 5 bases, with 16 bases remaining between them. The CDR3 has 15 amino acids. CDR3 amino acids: CASSPSTGIDQPQHF. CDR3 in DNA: TGTGCCAGCAGTCCCTCTACAGGGATTGATCAGCCCCAGCATTTT.

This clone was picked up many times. The CDR3 sequence: CATSRPDRYSNQPQHF. The CDR3 DNA follows: TGTGCCACCAGCAGACCCGACAGGTATAGCAATCAGCCCCAGCATTTT. The rearrangement uses TRBV15 and TRBJ1-5, with a weak D call TRBD1 (6 bases). Per the germline V gene, CDR1 is LNHNV and CDR2 is YYDKDF (reference sequence). The V gene lost 2 bases and the J gene lost 0 bases, with 11 bases spanning the gap. This CDR3 region has 16 residues.

The DNA of the CDR3 is TGCGCCAGCAGCTTGGGAGGAGACCGCACAGATACGCAGTATTTT. Translated: CASSLGGDRTDTQYF. The genes are TRBV5-1 and TRBJ2-3; D gene uncertain. Deletions cut 0 bases from V and 1 base from J, with 9 bases between. CDR1 SGHRS and CDR2 YFSETQ come from the germline V gene. This CDR3 is 15 amino acids long.

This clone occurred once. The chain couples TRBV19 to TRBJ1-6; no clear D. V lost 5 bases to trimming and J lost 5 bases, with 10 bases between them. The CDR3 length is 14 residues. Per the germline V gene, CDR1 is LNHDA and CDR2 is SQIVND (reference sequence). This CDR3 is CASSSDKNNSPLHF. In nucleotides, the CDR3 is TGTGCCAGTAGTTCCGACAAGAATAATTCACCCCTCCACTTT.

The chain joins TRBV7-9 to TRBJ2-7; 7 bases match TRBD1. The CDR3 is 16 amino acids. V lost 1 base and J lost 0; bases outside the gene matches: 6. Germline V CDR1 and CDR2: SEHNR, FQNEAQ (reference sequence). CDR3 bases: TGTGCCAGCAGCTTAGGTACAGGGGCTCTCTCCTACGAGCAGTACTTC. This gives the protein CASSLGTGALSYEQYF.

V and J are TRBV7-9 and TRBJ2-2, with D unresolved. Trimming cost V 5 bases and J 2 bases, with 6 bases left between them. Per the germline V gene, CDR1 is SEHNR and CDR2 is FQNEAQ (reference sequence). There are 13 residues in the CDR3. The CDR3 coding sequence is TGTGCCAGCAGCCCCTCCAACACCGGGGAGCTGTTTTTT. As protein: CASSPSNTGELFF.

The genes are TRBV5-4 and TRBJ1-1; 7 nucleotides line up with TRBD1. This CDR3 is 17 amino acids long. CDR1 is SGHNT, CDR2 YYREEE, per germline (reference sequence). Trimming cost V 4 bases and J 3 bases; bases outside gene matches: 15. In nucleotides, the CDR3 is TGTGCCAGCAGCATAGGTGTGGGGGAAACAGGGGACACTGAAGCTTTCTTT. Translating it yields CASSIGVGETGDTEAFF.

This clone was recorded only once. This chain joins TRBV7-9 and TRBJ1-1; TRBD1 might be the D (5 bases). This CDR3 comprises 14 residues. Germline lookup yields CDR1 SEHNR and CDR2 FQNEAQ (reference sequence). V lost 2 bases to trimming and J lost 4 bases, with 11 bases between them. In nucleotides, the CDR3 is TGTGCCAGCAGCTTAAGGGGAGGGGTCACTGAAGCTTTCTTT. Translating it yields CASSLRGGVTEAFF.

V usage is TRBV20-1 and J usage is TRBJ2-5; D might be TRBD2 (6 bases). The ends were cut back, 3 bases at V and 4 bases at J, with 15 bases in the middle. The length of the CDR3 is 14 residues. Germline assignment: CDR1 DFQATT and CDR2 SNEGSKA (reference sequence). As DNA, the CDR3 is TGCAGTGCTAGTGGGCGGGGCTGGGGAGAGACCCAGTACTTC. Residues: CSASGRGWGETQYF.

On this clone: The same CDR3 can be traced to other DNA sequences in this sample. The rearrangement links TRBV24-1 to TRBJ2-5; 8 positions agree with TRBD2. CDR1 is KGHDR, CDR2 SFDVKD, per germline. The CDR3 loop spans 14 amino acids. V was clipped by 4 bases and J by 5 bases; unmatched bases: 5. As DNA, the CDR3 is TGTGCCACCAGTGACGGGAGGGAGGGGGAGACCCAGTACTTC. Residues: CATSDGREGETQYF.

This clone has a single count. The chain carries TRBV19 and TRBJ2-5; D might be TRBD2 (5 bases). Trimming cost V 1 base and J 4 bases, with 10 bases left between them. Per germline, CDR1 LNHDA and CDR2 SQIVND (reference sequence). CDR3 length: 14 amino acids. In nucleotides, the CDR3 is TGTGCCAGTAGTATAGGTGTGGGAGCAGAGACCCAGTACTTC. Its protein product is CASSIGVGAETQYF.

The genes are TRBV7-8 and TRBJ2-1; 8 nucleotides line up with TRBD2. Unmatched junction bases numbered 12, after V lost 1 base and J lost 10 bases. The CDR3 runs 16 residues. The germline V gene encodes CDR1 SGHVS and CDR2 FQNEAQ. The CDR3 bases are TGTGCCAGCAGCTTAGATGACGGGAGGGCCTACGGCGAGCAGTTCTTC. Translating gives CASSLDDGRAYGEQFF.

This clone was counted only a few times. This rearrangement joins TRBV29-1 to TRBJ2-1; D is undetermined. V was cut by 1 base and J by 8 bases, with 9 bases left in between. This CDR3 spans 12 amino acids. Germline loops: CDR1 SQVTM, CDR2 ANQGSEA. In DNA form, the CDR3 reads TGCAGCGTTGAAGTCCCCTTTGATGAGCAGTTCTTC. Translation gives CSVEVPFDEQFF.